The 13 T cell receptor beta chains below come from one sample, sequenced in a study of blood T cells in healthy people across ages. Together with a sample-barcoded 5' primer, a J-beta primer mix was included in a second PCR lasting about 7 to 12 cycles. TCRdb recomputed calls from the 5' RACE reads with MiXCR, one row per CDR3 protein. Altogether about 690,000 distinct CDR3 sequences are present, approximately 40% being singletons, with the ten largest covering about 30%. Source material: blood. The receptors were gathered from an older man in good health.

This chain links TRBV18 with TRBJ1-1; the D is unclear. Germline loops: CDR1 KGHSH, CDR2 LQKENI. The CDR3 is 12 residues long. The V gene lost 2 bases and the J gene lost 7 bases, with 8 bases spanning the gap. CDR3 residues: CASSPDTSEAFF. Here the CDR3 DNA reads TGTGCCAGCTCACCAGATACTAGTGAAGCTTTCTTT. Full variable domain (rest looked up from reference TRBV18 and TRBJ1-1): NAGVMQNPRHLVRRRGQEARLRCSPMKGHSHVYWYRQLPEEGLKFMVYLQKENIIDESGMPKERFSAEFPKEGPSILRIQQVVRGDSAAYFCASSPDTSEAFFGQGTRLTVV.

The rearrangement joins TRBV28 to TRBJ2-7, with a possible D match to TRBD2 (5 bases). CDR3 length: 15 residues. Germline CDR1 and CDR2: MDHEN and SYDVKM. Trimming left V 3 bases short and J 4 bases short, with 16 bases between. Here the CDR3 DNA reads TGTGCCAGCAGTTTGGTCGGCGGGTCCGCTTACGAGCAGTACTTC. Protein: CASSLVGGSAYEQYF.

This sequence joins TRBV7-8 and TRBJ2-5; perhaps TRBD1 as D (5 bases). From germline, CDR1 is SGHVS and CDR2 FQNEAQ. V shed 8 bases and J shed 0 bases, with 13 bases lying between them. The CDR3 has 14 residues. DNA for the CDR3: TGTGCCAGCTCGCCAGGGATGTACCAAGAGACCCAGTACTTC. It specifies CASSPGMYQETQYF.

This clonotype was counted between two and nine times. The CDR3 here is CASSQGTSGVNEQFF. The CDR3 DNA is TGTGCCAGCAGCCAAGGGACTAGCGGGGTCAATGAGCAGTTCTTC. The chain has TRBV4-2 and TRBJ2-1; 12 nucleotides align to TRBD2. Germline-derived CDR1 and CDR2 are LGHNA and YNFKEQ. The CDR3 is 15 amino acids. The J segment lost 6 bases and the V segment lost 1 base, leaving 1 base of the junction unmatched.

V and J are TRBV20-1 and TRBJ1-1; 8 nucleotides line up with TRBD1. Germline CDR1 reads DFQATT; CDR2 reads SNEGSKA (reference sequence). The CDR3 has 14 residues. The junction had 15 bases not matched to a gene; V was cut back by 5 bases and J by 10 bases. This chain's CDR3 is CSARKTGAIVGAFF. Written as DNA, the CDR3 is TGCAGTGCTCGTAAGACAGGGGCCATAGTAGGAGCTTTCTTT.

This clonotype occurred many times. The chain is built from TRBV5-1 and TRBJ2-7, with 10 nucleotides matching TRBD2. The length of the CDR3 is 18 residues. The junction had 13 bases not matched to a gene; V was cut back by 1 base and J by 3 bases. Germline V CDR1 and CDR2: SGHRS, YFSETQ. The CDR3 bases are TGCGCCAGCAGCTTGACCTCATTCACTAGCGGGGAAGACTACGAGCAGTACTTC. This codes for CASSLTSFTSGEDYEQYF.

The chain combines TRBV6-1 with TRBJ2-7; D possibly corresponds to TRBD1 (6 bases). Trimming shortened V by 8 bases and J by 6 bases, and 20 bases separated the two germline ends. Looked up from germline, CDR1 is MNHNS and CDR2 is SASEGT. CDR3 length: 14 residues. This CDR3 reads CASGRVSGEREQYF. CDR3 sequence (DNA): TGTGCCAGCGGGCGGGTATCAGGGGAGCGCGAGCAGTACTTC.

The chain carries TRBV10-3 and TRBJ2-7, with TRBD2 identical over 11 bases. The length of the CDR3 is 16 residues. J gave up 6 bases and V 5 bases, and 12 bases lay outside the gene matches. Germline V lookup: CDR1 ENHRY, CDR2 SYGVKD. CDR3 nucleotide sequence: TGTGCCATCAGTCCCGGGACTAGCGGACCCCGGGGCGAGCAGTACTTC. This codes for CAISPGTSGPRGEQYF.

This clonotype was seen at least ten times. The chain has TRBV4-2 and TRBJ2-3; the D is unclear. Germline V lookup: CDR1 LGHNA, CDR2 YNFKEQ. Trimming cost V 0 bases and J 2 bases, with 6 bases left between them. This CDR3 is built from 14 residues. The CDR3 sequence is CASSQEGNTDTQYF. The CDR3 coding sequence is TGTGCCAGCAGCCAAGAGGGCAACACAGATACGCAGTATTTT.

A single count supports this clonotype. The genes are TRBV20-1 and TRBJ2-1, with TRBD1 matching over 7 bases. The V segment lost 1 base and the J segment 12 bases; nucleotides outside the gene matches: 3. The germline V gene has CDR1 DFQATT and CDR2 SNEGSKA (reference sequence). The CDR3 has 11 amino acids. The CDR3 DNA follows: TGCAGTGCTAGAGCCGACAGGGCGCAGTTCTTC. It codes for CSARADRAQFF.

The chain links TRBV20-1 to TRBJ2-4, with TRBD1 identical over 10 bases. The closer fit of TRBJ2-5 to the DNA end suggests the J call may be wrong. The CDR3 totals 16 residues. Germline V gives CDR1 DFQATT, CDR2 SNEGSKA (reference sequence). The CDR3, as DNA: TGCAGTGCCGGGGACAGGGGTCAGAATTTAAGGGAGACCCAGTACTTC. Amino acid sequence: CSAGDRGQNLRETQYF.

The chain couples TRBV7-2 to TRBJ2-1; possible D gene TRBD1, 5 bases. Germline V gene lookup returns CDR1 SGHTA and CDR2 FQGNSA. Trimming removed 5 bases at V and 15 bases at J, with 20 bases between. The CDR3 extends over 13 amino acids. For the CDR3, the DNA is TGTGCCAGCAGCAGCCAGACAGTGCATGGGCTGTTCTTC. Encoded protein: CASSSQTVHGLFF.

This clonotype appeared once. A much larger clone sits a single nucleotide away, making a read error possible. The rearrangement links TRBV29-1 to TRBJ2-1; the match to TRBD2 covers 8 bases. The CDR3 has 13 amino acids. The germline V gene has CDR1 SQVTM and CDR2 ANQGSEA. The CDR3 loop reads CGVVRGGGNEQFF. For the CDR3, the DNA is TGCGGCGTTGTTCGGGGGGGTGGCAATGAGCAGTTCTTC.